This T cell receptor (beta chain) was documented in a study of cytomegalovirus exposure and HLA in healthy donors. In the PCR, 60 Vbeta and 13 Jbeta primers were used. Assay: immunoSEQ multiplex PCR; the TCRdb copy retains only in-frame clones and omits some. Of about 94,000 clones listed, 76% are singletons. This clone came up a few times. The TCR was taken from a male donor in good health and CMV-seronegative. The sequenced material came from PBMCs.

The CDR3 DNA is TGTGCCAGTAGCACAGGGACAGGGGAGGGAAAAGCTTTCTTT. This gives the protein CASSTGTGEGKAFF. V usage is TRBV19 and J usage is TRBJ1-1, with 10 bases matching TRBD1. Trimming took 6 bases from V and 9 from J; bases not matched to a gene: 10. The CDR3 length is 14 residues. Germline V gene lookup returns CDR1 LNHDA and CDR2 SQIVND (reference sequence).